This entry lists 2 T cell receptor beta chains sequenced from one sample in a study of T cells in women clearing cervical HPV infection. The repertoire was sequenced with immunoSEQ multiplex PCR; TCRdb's copy has only in-frame clones and lacks some. Its table lists about 20,000 clones. The sequencing input was blood buffy coat. These receptors were taken from a woman aged 18 to 75 with a cervical HPV16 infection that either progressed to CIN3+ or cleared (not recorded which).

Concerning this clone: The read comes to an end 3 residues before the CDR3 does, leaving the germline J gene to fill in the end. The genes are TRBV7-2 and TRBJ2-1; maybe TRBD1 (6 bases). V was shortened by 2 bases and J by 5 bases, with 13 bases between the two germline ends. Germline CDR1 is SGHTA and CDR2 is FQGNSA. The CDR3 has 15 residues. The CDR3 reads CASSLIVTGHNEQFF. The sequenced CDR3 bases are TGTGCCAGCAGCTTAATTGTGACAGGTCACAATGAG.

Concerning this clone itself: The CDR3 end is not reached by the read, which stops 3 residues before it; the germline J gene fills it in. The chain uses TRBV5-1 and TRBJ2-1; 12 positions agree with TRBD2. The J segment lost 4 bases and the V segment lost 4 bases, leaving 3 bases of the junction unmatched. The CDR3 totals 15 residues. Germline V gene sequence: CDR1 SGHRS, CDR2 YFSETQ. CDR3 DNA, as far as it was read: TGCGCCAGCAGCCTGACTAGCGGGGGTTACAATGAG. It encodes CASSLTSGGYNE. The whole CDR3 reads CASSLTSGGYNEQFF.